The clone carrying this T cell receptor beta chain was observed a handful of times. Antigen unknown. Reverse transcribed after extraction, RNA yielded cDNA as the sequencing template. The assay was immunoSEQ multiplex PCR, and TCRdb's table has in-frame clones only and misses some. The sample lists 100,000 to 150,000 clones, roughly 50% occurring once. The source of the sample is a study of CD8+ T cells in alopecia areata. On the study more broadly: Treated individuals took tofacitinib by mouth, 5 to 10 mg twice daily. Study-wide points: An increase in clonality over normal scalp was evident in lesional scalp, especially alopecia totalis/universalis.

This CDR3 comprises 15 residues. Germline loops: CDR1 SEHNR, CDR2 FQNEAQ (reference sequence). V lost 5 bases to trimming and J lost 10 bases; unmatched junction nucleotides: 9. Starting from PBMCs, sorting isolated CD4+ and CD8+ T cells. The chain carries TRBV7-9 and TRBJ2-1; 12 bases match TRBD2. The TCR comes from a human donor with alopecia areata. This specimen was CD8+ T cells sorted from blood, taken at week 0. DNA for the CDR3: TGTGCCAGCAGCCCGACTAGCGGGGGCCTTCGGGAGCAGTTCTTC. Translation gives CASSPTSGGLREQFF.